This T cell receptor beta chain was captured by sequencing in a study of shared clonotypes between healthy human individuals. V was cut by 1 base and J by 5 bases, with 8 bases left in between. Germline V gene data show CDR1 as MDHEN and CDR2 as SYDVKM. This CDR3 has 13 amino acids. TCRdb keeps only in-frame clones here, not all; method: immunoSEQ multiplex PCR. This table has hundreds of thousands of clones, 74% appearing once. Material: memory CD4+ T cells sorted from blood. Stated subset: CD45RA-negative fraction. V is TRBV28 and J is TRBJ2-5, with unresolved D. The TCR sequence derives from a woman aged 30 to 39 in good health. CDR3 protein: CASSLLAAETQYF. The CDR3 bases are TGTGCCAGCAGTTTATTGGCCGCGGAGACCCAGTACTTC.